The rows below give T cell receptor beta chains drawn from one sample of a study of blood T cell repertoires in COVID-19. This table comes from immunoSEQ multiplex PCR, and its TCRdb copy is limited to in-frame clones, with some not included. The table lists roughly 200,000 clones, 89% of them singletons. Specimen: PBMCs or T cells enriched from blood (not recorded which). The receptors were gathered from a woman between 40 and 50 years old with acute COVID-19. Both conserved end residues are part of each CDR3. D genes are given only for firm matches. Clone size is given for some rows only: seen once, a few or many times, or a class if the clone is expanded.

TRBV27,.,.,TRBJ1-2,CASRPQGIDYGYTF,TGTGCCAGCAGACCGCAGGGGATAGACTATGGCTACACCTTC
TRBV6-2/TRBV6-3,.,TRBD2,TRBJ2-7,CASSYGSGGSYEQYF,TGTGCCAGCAGTTATGGCAGCGGGGGCTCCTACGAGCAGTACTTC
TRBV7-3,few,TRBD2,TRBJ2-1,CASSLDSGGNNEQFF,TGTGCCAGCAGCCTCGATAGCGGGGGAAACAATGAGCAGTTCTTC
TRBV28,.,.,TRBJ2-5,CASSRPAGAGETQYF,TGTGCCAGCAGCCGACCGGCAGGGGCGGGAGAGACCCAGTACTTC
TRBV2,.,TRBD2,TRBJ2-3,CASSIGTSGDTQYF,TGTGCCAGCAGTATTGGGACTAGCGGCGATACGCAGTATTTT
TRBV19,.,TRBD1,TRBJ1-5,CASTQGQTYNQPQHF,TGTGCCAGTACCCAGGGACAGACCTACAATCAGCCCCAGCATTTT
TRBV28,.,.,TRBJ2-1,CASSLLNLRGGLYNEQFF,TGTGCCAGCAGTTTACTCAATCTCCGAGGAGGACTCTACAATGAGCAGTTCTTC
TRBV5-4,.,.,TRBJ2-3,CASSIGGTDTQYF,TGTGCCAGCAGCATAGGGGGTACAGATACGCAGTATTTT
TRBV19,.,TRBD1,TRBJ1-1,CASSPIGGDRANTEAFF,TGTGCCAGTAGTCCAATTGGAGGGGACAGGGCGAACACTGAAGCTTTCTTT
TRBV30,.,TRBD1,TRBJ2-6,CALTRGPSSGANVLTF,TGTGCCCTAACAAGGGGGCCCTCCTCTGGGGCCAACGTCCTGACTTTC
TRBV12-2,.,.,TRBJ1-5,CASRLGDRENQPQHF,TGTGCAAGTCGCTTAGGGGACAGGGAGAATCAGCCCCAGCATTTT
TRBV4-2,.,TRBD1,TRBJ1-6,CASSRKYDRESANSPLHF,TGTGCCAGCAGCCGCAAATACGACAGGGAATCGGCAAATTCACCCCTCCACTTT
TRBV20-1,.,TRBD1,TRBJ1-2,CSASKGTGPSYGYTF,TGCAGTGCTAGTAAGGGGACAGGACCTTCCTATGGCTACACCTTC
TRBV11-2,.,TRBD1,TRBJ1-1,CASSLEGQPGTEAFF,TGTGCCAGCAGCTTAGAGGGACAGCCGGGCACTGAAGCTTTCTTT
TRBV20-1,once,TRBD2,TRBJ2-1,CSASETSGSVDEQFF,TGCAGTGCTAGTGAGACTAGCGGGAGTGTTGATGAGCAGTTCTTC
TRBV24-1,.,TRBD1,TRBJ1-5,CATSDSGTGPQPQHF,TGTGCCACCAGTGATTCCGGGACAGGGCCTCAGCCCCAGCATTTT
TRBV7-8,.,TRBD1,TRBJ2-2,CASSKRITQGANTGELFF,TGTGCCAGCAGCAAAAGGATCACACAGGGGGCAAACACCGGGGAGCTGTTTTTT
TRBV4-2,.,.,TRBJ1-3,CASSQDRGGTGNTIYF,TGTGCCAGCAGCCAAGACAGAGGGGGTACGGGAAACACCATATATTTT
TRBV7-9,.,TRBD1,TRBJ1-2,CASSHRQGGTLWNYGYTF,TGTGCCAGCAGCCATAGACAGGGGGGGACACTATGGAACTATGGCTACACCTTC
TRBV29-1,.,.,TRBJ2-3,CSVEDEVKGATDTQYF,TGCAGCGTTGAAGATGAGGTCAAAGGGGCCACAGATACGCAGTATTTT
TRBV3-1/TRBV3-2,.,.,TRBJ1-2,CASSQRAAVGYGYTF,TGTGCCAGCAGCCAAAGAGCGGCGGTGGGCTATGGCTACACCTTC
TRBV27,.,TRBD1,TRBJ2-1,CASRVGQGITEQFF,TGTGCCAGCAGAGTGGGACAGGGAATAACTGAGCAGTTCTTC
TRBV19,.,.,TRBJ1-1,CASSIGGGIGTEAFF,TGTGCCAGTAGCATCGGCGGAGGGATCGGCACTGAAGCTTTCTTT
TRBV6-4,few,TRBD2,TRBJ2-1,CASSARLAGFSEQFF,TGTGCCAGCAGTGCAAGGCTAGCGGGATTCAGTGAGCAGTTCTTC
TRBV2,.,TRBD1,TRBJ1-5,CASSEESGTESNQPQHF,TGTGCCAGCAGTGAAGAATCCGGGACAGAGAGCAATCAGCCCCAGCATTTT
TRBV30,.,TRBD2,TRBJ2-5,CASGAGGRQETQYF,TGTGCCTCTGGAGCGGGGGGTCGGCAAGAGACCCAGTACTTC
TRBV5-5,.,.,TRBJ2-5,CASGDDSETQYF,TGTGCCAGCGGCGATGACTCCGAGACCCAGTACTTC
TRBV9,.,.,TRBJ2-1,CASSVFTDNEQFF,TGTGCCAGCAGCGTCTTCACTGACAATGAGCAGTTCTTC
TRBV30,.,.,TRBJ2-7,CAWSGPARGHYEQYF,TGTGCCTGGAGTGGTCCGGCGAGGGGACACTACGAGCAGTACTTC
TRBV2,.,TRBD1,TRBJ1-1,CASSDGQVNTEAFF,TGTGCCAGCAGTGACGGACAGGTGAACACTGAAGCTTTCTTT
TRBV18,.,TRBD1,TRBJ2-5,CASSPGTGVRRETQYF,TGTGCCAGCTCGCCCGGGACAGGGGTGAGGAGAGAGACCCAGTACTTC
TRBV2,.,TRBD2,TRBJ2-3,CASRSGRAGGTDTQYF,TGTGCCAGCAGGAGTGGGCGAGCGGGGGGGACAGATACGCAGTATTTT
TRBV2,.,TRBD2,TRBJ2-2,CASRTTGTRTGELFF,TGTGCCAGCCGTACCACCGGGACTAGAACCGGGGAGCTGTTTTTT
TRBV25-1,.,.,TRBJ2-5,CASRYTFQETQYF,TGTGCCAGCAGATACACCTTCCAAGAGACCCAGTACTTC
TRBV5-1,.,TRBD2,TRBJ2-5,CASSSSGRWETQYF,TGCGCCAGCAGCTCGAGCGGGAGGTGGGAGACCCAGTACTTC
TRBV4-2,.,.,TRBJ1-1,CASSQERGATEAFF,TGTGCCAGCAGCCAAGAGCGGGGGGCGACTGAAGCTTTCTTT
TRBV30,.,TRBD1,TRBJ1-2,CAWNPTGGNPGYTF,TGTGCCTGGAATCCTACAGGGGGCAACCCTGGCTACACCTTC
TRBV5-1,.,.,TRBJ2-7,CASSLGVKTYEQYF,TGCGCCAGCAGCTTAGGGGTAAAAACCTACGAGCAGTACTTC
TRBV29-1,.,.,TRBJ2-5,CSVVQEETQYF,TGCAGCGTTGTTCAGGAAGAGACCCAGTACTTC
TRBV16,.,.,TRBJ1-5,CASSQSKGHRSNQPQHF,TGTGCCAGCAGCCAATCGAAGGGGCATCGGAGCAATCAGCCCCAGCATTTT
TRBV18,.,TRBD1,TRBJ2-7,CASSRSTGTGGSYEQYF,TGTGCCAGCTCCCGATCAACCGGGACAGGGGGCTCCTACGAGCAGTACTTC
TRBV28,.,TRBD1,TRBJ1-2,CASSPDRMGYTF,TGTGCCAGCAGCCCGGACAGGATGGGCTACACCTTC
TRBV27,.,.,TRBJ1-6,CASSFGGGSPLHF,TGTGCCAGCAGTTTCGGGGGAGGTTCACCCCTCCACTTT
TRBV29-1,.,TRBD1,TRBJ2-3,CSVEGGRTGPADTQYF,TGCAGCGTTGAAGGCGGCAGGACAGGGCCGGCAGATACGCAGTATTTT
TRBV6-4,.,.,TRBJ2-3,CARRLCFLLVGRADTQYF,TGTGCCAGGCGCCTCTGTTTCCTTTTGGTGGGTCGGGCAGATACGCAGTATTTT
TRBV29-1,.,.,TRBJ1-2,CSGGDGEGYGYTF,TGCAGTGGGGGGGATGGAGAAGGCTATGGCTACACCTTC
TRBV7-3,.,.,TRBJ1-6,CASSPKTDSPLHF,TGTGCCAGCAGCCCGAAGACAGACTCACCCCTCCACTTT
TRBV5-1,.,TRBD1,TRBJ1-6,CASSRTGSRNNSPLHF,TGCGCCAGCAGCCGGACAGGGTCGAGAAATAATTCACCCCTCCACTTT
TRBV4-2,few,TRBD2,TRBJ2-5,CASSQKRGGQETQYF,TGTGCCAGCAGCCAAAAGCGGGGGGGCCAAGAGACCCAGTACTTC
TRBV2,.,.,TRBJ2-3,CASSPRSGLGSFTDTQYF,TGTGCCAGCAGTCCTCGAAGCGGCCTTGGTTCTTTCACAGATACGCAGTATTTT
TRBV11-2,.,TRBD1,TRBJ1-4,CASSLGGQASANEKLFF,TGTGCCAGCAGTTTGGGCGGACAGGCGTCGGCTAATGAAAAACTGTTTTTT